The entry that follows covers one TCR beta chain sequence. Clones were read by immunoSEQ multiplex PCR, and TCRdb kept only the in-frame ones, dropping some. The sample includes approximately 170,000 clones, roughly nine tenths of them seen just once. Trimming shortened V by 3 bases and J by 8 bases, and 8 bases separated the two germline ends. CDR3 length equals 13 residues. From germline, CDR1 is KGHSH and CDR2 LQKENI. This entry comes from a study of control samples from healthy donors and cancer patients. This TCR was sampled from a woman in her 30s in good health. Sequencing used blood. The V and J genes are TRBV18 and TRBJ1-6; D unresolved. The chain's CDR3 is CASSPGMDSPLHF. In DNA form, the CDR3 reads TGTGCCAGCTCACCGGGTATGGATTCACCCCTCCACTTT. The whole variable domain, remainder taken from reference TRBV18 and TRBJ1-6, is NAGVMQNPRHLVRRRGQEARLRCSPMKGHSHVYWYRQLPEEGLKFMVYLQKENIIDESGMPKERFSAEFPKEGPSILRIQQVVRGDSAAYFCASSPGMDSPLHFGNGTRLTVT.